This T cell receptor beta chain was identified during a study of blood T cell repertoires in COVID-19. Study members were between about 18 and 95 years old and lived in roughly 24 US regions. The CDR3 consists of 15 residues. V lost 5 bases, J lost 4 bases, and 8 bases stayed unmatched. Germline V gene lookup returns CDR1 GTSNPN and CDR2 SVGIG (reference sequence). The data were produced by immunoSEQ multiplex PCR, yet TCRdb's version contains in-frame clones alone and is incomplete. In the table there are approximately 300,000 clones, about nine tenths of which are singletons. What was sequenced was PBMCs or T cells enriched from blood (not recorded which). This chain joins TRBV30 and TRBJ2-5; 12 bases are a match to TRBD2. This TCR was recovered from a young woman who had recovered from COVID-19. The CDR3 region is CAWDPSGGAGETQYF. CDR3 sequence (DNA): TGTGCCTGGGACCCTAGCGGGGGGGCCGGAGAGACCCAGTACTTC. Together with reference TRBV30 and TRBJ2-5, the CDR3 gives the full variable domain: SQTIHQWPATLVQPVGSPLSLECTVEGTSNPNLYWYRQAAGRGLQLLFYSVGIGQISSEVPQNLSASRPQDRQFILSSKKLLLSDSGFYLCAWDPSGGAGETQYFGPGTRLLVL.